The TCR beta chain under discussion was sequenced for a study of PD-1 blockade in mismatch repair-deficient tumors. Background on the study: Patients had eleven to twelve mismatch repair-deficient cancer types, all previously treated and progressing.

TCRs were sequenced from three patients responding to pembrolizumab. Only in-frame clones appear in the TCRdb table, and some are missing; sequencing was by immunoSEQ multiplex PCR. The sample shows around 120,000 clones, roughly 86% of them seen only once. This clone appeared a few times. CDR3 length equals 14 residues. Germline lookup yields CDR1 LNHDA and CDR2 SQIVND (reference sequence). V lost 4 bases and J lost 0, with 10 bases in between. This sequence was found in an adult with mismatch repair-deficient cancer. The J gene is TRBJ2-7, the V gene TRBV19; no clear D. Sequences were derived from peripheral blood, sampled approximately 70 weeks after starting pembrolizumab. The CDR3 DNA follows: TGTGCCAGTAGTACCAACGCGAACTCCTACGAGCAGTACTTC. Its translation: CASSTNANSYEQYF.